This TCR beta chain was recovered during a study of T cell responses to AZD1222 COVID-19 vaccine. Libraries were prepared by immunoSEQ multiplex PCR; TCRdb keeps only in-frame clonotypes and omits some of them. The data contain tens of thousands of clones, almost 90% of them singletons. With 5 bases removed from V and 6 bases from J, the gap between germline ends came to 17 bases. CDR1 is MDHEN, CDR2 SYDVKM, per germline. The CDR3 loop spans 14 amino acids. This specimen was peripheral blood, taken 28 days after the second AZD1222 dose. The sequence was obtained from an adult who received the AZD1222 COVID-19 vaccine. The rearrangement uses TRBV28 and TRBJ2-7; TRBD1 might be the D (5 bases). The CDR3 DNA follows: TGTGCCAGCAGTCAATCGACAGAGTACGGCGAGCAGTACTTC. This codes for CASSQSTEYGEQYF.